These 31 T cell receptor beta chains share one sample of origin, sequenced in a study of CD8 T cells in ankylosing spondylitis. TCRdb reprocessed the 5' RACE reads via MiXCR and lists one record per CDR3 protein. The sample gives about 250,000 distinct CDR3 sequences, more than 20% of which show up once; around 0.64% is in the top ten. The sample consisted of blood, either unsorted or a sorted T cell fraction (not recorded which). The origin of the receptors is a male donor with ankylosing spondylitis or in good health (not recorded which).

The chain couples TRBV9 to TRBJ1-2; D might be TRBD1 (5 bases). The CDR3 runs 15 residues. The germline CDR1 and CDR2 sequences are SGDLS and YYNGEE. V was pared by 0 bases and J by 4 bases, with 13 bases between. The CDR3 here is CASSVDQGIVYGYTF. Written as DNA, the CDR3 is TGTGCCAGCAGCGTAGACCAGGGAATCGTCTATGGCTACACCTTC.

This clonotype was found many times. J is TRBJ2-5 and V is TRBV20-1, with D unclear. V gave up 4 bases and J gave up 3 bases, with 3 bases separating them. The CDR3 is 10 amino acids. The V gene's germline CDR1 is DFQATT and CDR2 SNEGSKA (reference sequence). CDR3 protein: CSATEETQYF. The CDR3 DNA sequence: TGCAGTGCTACTGAAGAGACCCAGTACTTC.

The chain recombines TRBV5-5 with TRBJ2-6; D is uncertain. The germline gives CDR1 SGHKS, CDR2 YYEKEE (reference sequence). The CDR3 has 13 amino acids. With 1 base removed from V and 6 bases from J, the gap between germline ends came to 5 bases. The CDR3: CASSLLTANVLTF. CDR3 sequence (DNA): TGTGCCAGCAGCTTGTTAACGGCCAACGTCCTGACTTTC.

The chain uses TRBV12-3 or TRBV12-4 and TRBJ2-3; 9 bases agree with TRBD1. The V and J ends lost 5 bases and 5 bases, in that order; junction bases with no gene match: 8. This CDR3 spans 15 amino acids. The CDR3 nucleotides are TGTGCCAGCAGTATAGGACAGGGGAGGCTAGATACGCAGTATTTT. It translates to CASSIGQGRLDTQYF.

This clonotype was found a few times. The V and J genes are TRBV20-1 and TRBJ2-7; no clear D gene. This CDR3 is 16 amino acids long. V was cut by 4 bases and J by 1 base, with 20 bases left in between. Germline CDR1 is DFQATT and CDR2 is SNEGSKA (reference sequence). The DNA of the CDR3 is TGCAGTGCTACGGACCCCGGCGGCCCTGTATCCTACGAGCAGTACTTC. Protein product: CSATDPGGPVSYEQYF.

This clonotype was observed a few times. CDR3: CSARDRWEGANEQFF. In DNA, the CDR3 is TGCAGTGCTAGAGACCGGTGGGAAGGGGCCAATGAGCAGTTCTTC. The chain couples TRBV20-1 to TRBJ2-1, with a tentative D call TRBD1 (5 bases). This CDR3 has 15 residues. Germline values: CDR1 DFQATT, CDR2 SNEGSKA (reference sequence). Trimming removed 0 bases at V and 6 bases at J, with 15 bases between.

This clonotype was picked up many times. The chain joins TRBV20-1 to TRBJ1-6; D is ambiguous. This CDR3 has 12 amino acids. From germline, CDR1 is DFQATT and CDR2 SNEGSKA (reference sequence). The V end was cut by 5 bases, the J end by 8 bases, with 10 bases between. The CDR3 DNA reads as TGCAGTGCTCATTGGTTGGATTCACCCCTCCACTTT. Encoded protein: CSAHWLDSPLHF.

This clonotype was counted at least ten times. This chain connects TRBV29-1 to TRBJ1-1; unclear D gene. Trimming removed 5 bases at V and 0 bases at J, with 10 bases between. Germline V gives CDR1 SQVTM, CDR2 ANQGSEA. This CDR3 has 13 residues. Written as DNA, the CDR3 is TGCAGCGTTCAGCGGCCACTGAACACTGAAGCTTTCTTT. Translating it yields CSVQRPLNTEAFF.

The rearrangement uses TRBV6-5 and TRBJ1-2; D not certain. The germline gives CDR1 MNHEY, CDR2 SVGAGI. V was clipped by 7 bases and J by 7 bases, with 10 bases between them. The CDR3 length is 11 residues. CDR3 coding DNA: TGTGCCAGCATCAGTGGCTCTGGCTACACCTTC. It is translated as CASISGSGYTF.

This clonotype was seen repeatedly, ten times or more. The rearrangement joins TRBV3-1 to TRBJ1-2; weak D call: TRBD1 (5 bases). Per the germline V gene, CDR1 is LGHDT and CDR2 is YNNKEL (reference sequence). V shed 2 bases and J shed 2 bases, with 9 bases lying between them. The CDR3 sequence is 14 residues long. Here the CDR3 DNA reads TGTGCCAGCAGCCAAAGGGGAAGGAACTATGGCTACACCTTC. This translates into CASSQRGRNYGYTF.

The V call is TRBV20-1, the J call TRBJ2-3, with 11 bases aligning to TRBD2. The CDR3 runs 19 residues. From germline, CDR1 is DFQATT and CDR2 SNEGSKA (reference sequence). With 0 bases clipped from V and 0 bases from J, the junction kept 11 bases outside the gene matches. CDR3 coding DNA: TGCAGTGCTAGAGATCCGGGACTAGCGGACCTTACCAGCACAGATACGCAGTATTTT. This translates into CSARDPGLADLTSTDTQYF.

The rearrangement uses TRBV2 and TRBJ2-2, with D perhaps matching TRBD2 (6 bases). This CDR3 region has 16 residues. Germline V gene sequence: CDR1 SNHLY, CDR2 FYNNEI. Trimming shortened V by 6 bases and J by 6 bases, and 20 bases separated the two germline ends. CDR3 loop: CASSARDLSLPGELFF. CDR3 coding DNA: TGTGCCAGCAGCGCGAGGGACTTATCCCTACCCGGGGAGCTGTTTTTT.

This CDR3 is CASTLTGNSYEQYF. CDR3 sequence (DNA): TGTGCCAGCACCCTTACAGGGAACTCCTACGAGCAGTACTTC. The gene calls are TRBV7-2 and TRBJ2-7; possibly TRBD1 for D (6 bases). This CDR3 has 14 residues. The germline V gene has CDR1 SGHTA and CDR2 FQGNSA. V was clipped by 7 bases and J by 0 bases, with 13 bases between them.

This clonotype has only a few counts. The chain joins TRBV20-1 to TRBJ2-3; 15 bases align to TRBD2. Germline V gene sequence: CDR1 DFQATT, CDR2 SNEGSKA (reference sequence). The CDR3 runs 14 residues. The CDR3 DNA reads TGCAGGGGACTAGCGGGGGGATCCACAGATACGCAGTATTTT. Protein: CRGLAGGSTDTQYF.

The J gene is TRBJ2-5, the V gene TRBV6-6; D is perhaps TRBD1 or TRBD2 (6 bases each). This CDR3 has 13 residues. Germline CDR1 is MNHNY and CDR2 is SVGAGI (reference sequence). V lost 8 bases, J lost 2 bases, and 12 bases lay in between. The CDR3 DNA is TGTGCCAGCCGAGGGGGGTGGCAAGAGACCCAGTACTTC. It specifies CASRGGWQETQYF.

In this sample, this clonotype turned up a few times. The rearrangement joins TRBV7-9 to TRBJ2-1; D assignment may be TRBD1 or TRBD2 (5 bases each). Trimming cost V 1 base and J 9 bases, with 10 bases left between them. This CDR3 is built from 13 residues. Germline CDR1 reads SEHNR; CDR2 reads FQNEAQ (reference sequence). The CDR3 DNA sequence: TGTGCCAGCAGCTTAGGCCCGGGACGTGAGCAGTTCTTC. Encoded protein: CASSLGPGREQFF.

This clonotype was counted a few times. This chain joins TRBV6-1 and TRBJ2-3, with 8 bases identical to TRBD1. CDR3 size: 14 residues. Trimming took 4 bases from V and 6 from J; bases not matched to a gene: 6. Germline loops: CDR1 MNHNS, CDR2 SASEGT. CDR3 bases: TGTGCCAGCAGTGCTCCGGGACAGGTTGATACGCAGTATTTT. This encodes CASSAPGQVDTQYF.

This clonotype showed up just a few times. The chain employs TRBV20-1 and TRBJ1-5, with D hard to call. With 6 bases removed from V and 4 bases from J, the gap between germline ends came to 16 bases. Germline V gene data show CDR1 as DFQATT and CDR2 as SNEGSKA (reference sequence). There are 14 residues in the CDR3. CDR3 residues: CSASTGLGNQPQHF. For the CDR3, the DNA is TGCAGTGCGAGTACCGGTCTAGGGAATCAGCCCCAGCATTTT.

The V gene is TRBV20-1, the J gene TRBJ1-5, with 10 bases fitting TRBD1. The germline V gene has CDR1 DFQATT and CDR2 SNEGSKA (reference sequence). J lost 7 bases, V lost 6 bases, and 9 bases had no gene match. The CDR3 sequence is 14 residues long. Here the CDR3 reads CSAQTGTGVQPQHF. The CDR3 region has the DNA TGCAGTGCCCAAACCGGGACAGGGGTACAGCCCCAGCATTTT.

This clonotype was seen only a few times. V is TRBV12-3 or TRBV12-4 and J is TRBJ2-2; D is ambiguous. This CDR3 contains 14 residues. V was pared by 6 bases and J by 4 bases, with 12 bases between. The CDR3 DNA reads TGTGCCAGCAGCCCCAACATAGGCACCGGGGAGCTGTTTTTT. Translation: CASSPNIGTGELFF.

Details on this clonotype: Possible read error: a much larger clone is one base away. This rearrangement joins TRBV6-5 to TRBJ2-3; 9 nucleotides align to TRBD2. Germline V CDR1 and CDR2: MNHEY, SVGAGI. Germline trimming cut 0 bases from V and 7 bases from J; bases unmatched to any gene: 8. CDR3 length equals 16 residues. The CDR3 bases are TGTGCCAGCAGTTACTCGATTGCGGGGGGGTTTAATACGCAGTATTTT. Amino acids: CASSYSIAGGFNTQYF.

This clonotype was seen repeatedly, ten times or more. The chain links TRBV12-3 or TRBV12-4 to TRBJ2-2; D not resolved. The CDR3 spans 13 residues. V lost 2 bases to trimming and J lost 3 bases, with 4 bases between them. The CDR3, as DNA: TGTGCCAGCAGTTTATTAGACACCGGGGAGCTGTTTTTT. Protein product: CASSLLDTGELFF.

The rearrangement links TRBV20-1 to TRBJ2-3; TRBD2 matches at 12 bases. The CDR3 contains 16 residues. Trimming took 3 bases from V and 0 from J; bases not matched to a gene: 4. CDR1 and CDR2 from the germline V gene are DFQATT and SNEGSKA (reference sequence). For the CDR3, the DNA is TGCAGTGCTAGCCCCGGACTAGCGGGGAGCACAGATACGCAGTATTTT. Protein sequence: CSASPGLAGSTDTQYF.

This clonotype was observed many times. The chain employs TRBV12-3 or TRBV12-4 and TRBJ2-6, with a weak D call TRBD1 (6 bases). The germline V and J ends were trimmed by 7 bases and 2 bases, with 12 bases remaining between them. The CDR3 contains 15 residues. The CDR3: CASTPGDAGANVLTF. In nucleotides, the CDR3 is TGTGCCAGCACCCCAGGGGATGCTGGGGCCAACGTCCTGACTTTC.

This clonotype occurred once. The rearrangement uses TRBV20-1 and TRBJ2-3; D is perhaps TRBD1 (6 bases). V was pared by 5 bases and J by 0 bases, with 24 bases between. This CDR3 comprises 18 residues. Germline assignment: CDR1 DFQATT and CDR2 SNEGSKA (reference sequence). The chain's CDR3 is CSAYLQGGVAMSTDTQYF. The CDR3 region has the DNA TGCAGTGCTTACCTACAGGGTGGAGTTGCCATGAGCACAGATACGCAGTATTTT.

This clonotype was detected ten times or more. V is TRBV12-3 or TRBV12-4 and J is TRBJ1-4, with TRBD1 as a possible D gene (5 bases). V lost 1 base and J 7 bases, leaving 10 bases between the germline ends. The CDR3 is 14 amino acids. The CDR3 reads CASSLGRGSEKLFF. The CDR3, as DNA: TGTGCCAGCAGTTTAGGTCGGGGGTCTGAAAAACTGTTTTTT.

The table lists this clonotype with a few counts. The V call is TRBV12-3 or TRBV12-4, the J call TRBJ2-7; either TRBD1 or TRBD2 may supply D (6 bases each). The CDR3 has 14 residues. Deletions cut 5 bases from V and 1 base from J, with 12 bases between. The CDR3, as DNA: TGTGCCAGCAGTCAGAGGGGGGATTCCTACGAGCAGTACTTC. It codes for CASSQRGDSYEQYF.

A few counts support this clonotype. The CDR3 spells CSAPTGLGGYTF. The CDR3 DNA sequence: TGCAGCGCACCGACAGGGCTGGGCGGCTACACCTTC. The chain recombines TRBV29-1 with TRBJ1-2, with TRBD1 matching over 7 bases. V lost 7 bases and J lost 8; bases outside the gene matches: 10. The CDR3 sequence is 12 residues long. Looked up from germline, CDR1 is SQVTM and CDR2 is ANQGSEA.

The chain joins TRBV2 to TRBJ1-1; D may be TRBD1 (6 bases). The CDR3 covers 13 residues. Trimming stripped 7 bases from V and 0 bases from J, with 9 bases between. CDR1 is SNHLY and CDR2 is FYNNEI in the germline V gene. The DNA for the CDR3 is TGTGCCAGCACGGGACATTTGAACACTGAAGCTTTCTTT. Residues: CASTGHLNTEAFF. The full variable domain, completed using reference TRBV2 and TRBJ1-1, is EPEVTQTPSHQVTQMGQEVILRCVPISNHLYFYWYRQILGQKVEFLVSFYNNEISEKSEIFDDQFSVERPDGSNFTLKIRSTKLEDSAMYFCASTGHLNTEAFFGQGTRLTVV.

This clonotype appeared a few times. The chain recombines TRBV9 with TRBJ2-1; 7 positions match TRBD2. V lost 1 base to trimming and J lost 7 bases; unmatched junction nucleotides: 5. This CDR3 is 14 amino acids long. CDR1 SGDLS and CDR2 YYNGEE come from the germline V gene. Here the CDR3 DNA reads TGTGCCAGCAGCGTATCGGCTAGCGGAAATGAGCAGTTCTTC. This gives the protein CASSVSASGNEQFF.

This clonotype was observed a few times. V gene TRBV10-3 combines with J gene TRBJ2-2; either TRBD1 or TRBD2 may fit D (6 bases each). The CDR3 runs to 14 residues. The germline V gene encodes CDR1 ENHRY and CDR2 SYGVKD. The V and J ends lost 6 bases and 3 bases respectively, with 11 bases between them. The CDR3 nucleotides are TGTGCCATCAGGGGAGGACAGTACACCGGGGAGCTGTTTTTT. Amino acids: CAIRGGQYTGELFF.